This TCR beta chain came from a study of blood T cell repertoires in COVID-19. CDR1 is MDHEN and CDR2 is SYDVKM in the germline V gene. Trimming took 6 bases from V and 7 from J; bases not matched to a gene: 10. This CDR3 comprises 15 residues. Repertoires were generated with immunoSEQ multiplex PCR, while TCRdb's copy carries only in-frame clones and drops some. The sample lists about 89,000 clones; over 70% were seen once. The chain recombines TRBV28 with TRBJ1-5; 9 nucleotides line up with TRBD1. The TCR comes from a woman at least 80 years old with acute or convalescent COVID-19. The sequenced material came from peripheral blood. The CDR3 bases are TGTGCCAGCAGACGCCCCGGGACAGGGATCCAGCCCCAGCATTTT. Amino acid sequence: CASRRPGTGIQPQHF.